The 25 T cell receptor beta chains reported below all come from one sample, sequenced in a study of cytomegalovirus exposure and HLA in healthy donors. The PCR contained 60 Vbeta and 13 Jbeta primers. TCRdb's table, derived via immunoSEQ multiplex PCR, lists solely in-frame clones and lacks some. The sample has under 200,000 clones, approximately 79% seen once. Sequencing used PBMCs. Receptors were obtained from a man in his forties or fifties in good health and CMV-seronegative.

This rearrangement joins TRBV5-1 to TRBJ2-7; 10 bases are a match to TRBD1. Germline values: CDR1 SGHRS, CDR2 YFSETQ. The trim removed 2 bases at V and 7 bases at J, leaving 9 bases unmatched. The length of the CDR3 is 15 residues. The CDR3 nucleotides are TGCGCCAGCAGCTTCCGGGACAGGGGCTTTAGGGAGCAGTACTTC. Protein product: CASSFRDRGFREQYF.

A single count supports this clone. The chain combines TRBV5-1 with TRBJ2-2, with 8 bases lining up with TRBD2. Germline values: CDR1 SGHRS, CDR2 YFSETQ. This CDR3 region has 15 residues. Germline trimming cut 0 bases from V and 3 bases from J; bases unmatched to any gene: 1. The CDR3 spells CASSLVGGDTGELFF. The CDR3 region has the DNA TGCGCCAGCAGCTTGGTCGGGGGGGACACCGGGGAGCTGTTTTTT.

The chain employs TRBV5-1 and TRBJ2-3; tentatively, D is TRBD2 (6 bases). V was trimmed by 0 bases and J by 4 bases, leaving 12 bases between them. The CDR3 is made up of 15 amino acids. Germline-derived CDR1 and CDR2 are SGHRS and YFSETQ. The CDR3 is CASSLARLVADTQYF. As DNA, the CDR3 is TGCGCCAGCAGCTTGGCGCGACTAGTCGCAGATACGCAGTATTTT.

The rearrangement links TRBV19 to TRBJ2-1; the match to TRBD2 covers 8 bases. Trimming at V came to 6 bases and at J to 4 bases, leaving 8 bases not matched to a gene. The CDR3 is 15 amino acids. Germline V gene lookup returns CDR1 LNHDA and CDR2 SQIVND (reference sequence). Here the CDR3 DNA reads TGTGCCAGTAGGGGGGGCGGGGGGCCTTACAATGAGCAGTTCTTC. Translation gives CASRGGGGPYNEQFF.

This chain uses TRBV4-1 with TRBJ2-5; D unclear. The end of the DNA is better explained by TRBJ2-7, so the J call may be wrong. CDR1 MGHRA and CDR2 YSYEKL come from the germline V gene. The CDR3 is 12 amino acids. The CDR3 reads CASSQVGNEQYF. As DNA, the CDR3 is TGCGCCAGCAGCCAAGTGGGCAACGAGCAGTACTTC.

This chain uses TRBV5-4 with TRBJ1-3, with a weak D call TRBD1 (5 bases). The V and J ends lost 0 bases and 5 bases respectively, with 12 bases between them. The CDR3 has 15 amino acids. Germline CDR1 is SGHNT and CDR2 is YYREEE (reference sequence). Written as DNA, the CDR3 is TGTGCCAGCAGCTTGGACAGGTCAACAAGAAACACCATATATTTT. It codes for CASSLDRSTRNTIYF.

The rearrangement joins TRBV30 to TRBJ2-5, with 9 nucleotides matching TRBD2. Trimming at V came to 0 bases and at J to 4 bases, leaving 9 bases not matched to a gene. Germline CDR1 reads GTSNPN; CDR2 reads SVGIG (reference sequence). CDR3 length: 16 residues. The CDR3 coding sequence is TGTGCCTGGAGTGTTGGGGGCGGGGGGGCCGGAGAGACCCAGTACTTC. Encoded protein: CAWSVGGGGAGETQYF.

There are a few counts of this clone. The gene calls are TRBV18 and TRBJ2-5; D unresolved. The V gene's germline CDR1 is KGHSH and CDR2 LQKENI. The CDR3 spans 13 residues. The ends were cut back, 3 bases at V and 3 bases at J, with 8 bases in the middle. The CDR3 reads CASSPPQEETQYF. CDR3 DNA: TGTGCCAGCTCACCCCCCCAGGAAGAGACCCAGTACTTC. Using reference TRBV18 and TRBJ2-5 for the parts outside the CDR3, the full variable domain is NAGVMQNPRHLVRRRGQEARLRCSPMKGHSHVYWYRQLPEEGLKFMVYLQKENIIDESGMPKERFSAEFPKEGPSILRIQQVVRGDSAAYFCASSPPQEETQYFGPGTRLLVL.

A few counts support this clone. The J gene is TRBJ1-5, the V gene TRBV6-6; possibly TRBD1 for D (5 bases). With 0 bases removed from V and 4 bases from J, the gap between germline ends came to 13 bases. The CDR3 extends over 16 amino acids. Germline CDR1 is MNHNY and CDR2 is SVGAGI (reference sequence). The CDR3 here is CASSYSRGPPNQPQHF. CDR3 DNA sequence: TGTGCCAGCAGTTACTCTAGGGGCCCTCCTAATCAGCCCCAGCATTTT.

The genes are TRBV2 and TRBJ1-5; D not resolved. The V gene's germline CDR1 is SNHLY and CDR2 FYNNEI. V lost 4 bases to trimming and J lost 0 bases, with 7 bases between them. CDR3 length: 14 amino acids. The CDR3 DNA sequence: TGTGCCAGCAGTGCGCCGGGTAGCAATCAGCCCCAGCATTTT. Translated: CASSAPGSNQPQHF.

The chain carries TRBV7-8 and TRBJ2-5; TRBD2 matches at 11 bases. CDR1 is SGHVS, CDR2 FQNEAQ, per germline. The CDR3 spans 17 residues. With V trimmed by 1 base and J by 0 bases, 4 bases remained unmatched. Here the CDR3 DNA reads TGTGCCAGCAGCTTAGGCCCTAGCGGGGGGTACCAAGAGACCCAGTACTTC. This translates into CASSLGPSGGYQETQYF.

The table lists this clone with a few counts. J is TRBJ1-5 and V is TRBV28; 7 nucleotides line up with TRBD1. J gave up 6 bases and V 2 bases, and 7 bases lay outside the gene matches. The CDR3 extends over 15 amino acids. Germline values: CDR1 MDHEN, CDR2 SYDVKM. DNA of the CDR3: TGTGCCAGCAGTTTAGGGGGACAGAGGGGTCAGCCCCAGCATTTT. Encoded protein: CASSLGGQRGQPQHF. The whole variable domain, filled in from reference TRBV28 and TRBJ1-5, reads DVKVTQSSRYLVKRTGEKVFLECVQDMDHENMFWYRQDPGLGLRLIYFSYDVKMKEKGDIPEGYSVSREKKERFSLILESASTNQTSMYLCASSLGGQRGQPQHFGDGTRLSIL.

The sample holds one count of this clone. The chain recombines TRBV5-1 with TRBJ2-1, with D unresolved. Germline V CDR1 and CDR2: SGHRS, YFSETQ. The CDR3 totals 16 residues. Trimming pared 3 bases from V and 0 bases from J, leaving 13 bases between. The CDR3 DNA reads TGCGCCAGCAGCTACGGCGGTAAGATCTCCTACAATGAGCAGTTCTTC. Amino acids: CASSYGGKISYNEQFF.

The chain employs TRBV4-1 and TRBJ2-7; 9 bases are a match to TRBD1. The junction had 9 bases not matched to a gene; V was cut back by 3 bases and J by 0 bases. Germline V gene lookup returns CDR1 MGHRA and CDR2 YSYEKL. The CDR3 is 17 amino acids. The CDR3 nucleotides are TGCGCCAGCAGCCATAGGACAGGGGCCACTATCTCCTACGAGCAGTACTTC. It yields the protein CASSHRTGATISYEQYF.

The V and J genes are TRBV19 and TRBJ2-2; D remains ambiguous. With 7 bases removed from V and 4 bases from J, the gap between germline ends came to 10 bases. The CDR3 loop spans 13 amino acids. CDR1 and CDR2 from the germline V gene are LNHDA and SQIVND (reference sequence). The CDR3 region has the DNA TGTGCCAGTATCCCCTCGGGCACCGGGGAGCTGTTTTTT. Protein: CASIPSGTGELFF.

This chain connects TRBV27 to TRBJ1-2; 11 nucleotides match TRBD1. The germline V gene has CDR1 MNHEY and CDR2 SMNVEV (reference sequence). This CDR3 spans 19 amino acids. V lost 2 bases, J lost 3 bases, and 14 bases stayed unmatched. This chain's CDR3 is CASSLSSGTGGRFYYGYTF. For the CDR3, the DNA is TGTGCCAGCAGTTTAAGCTCAGGGACAGGGGGTAGATTTTACTATGGCTACACCTTC.

This sequence joins TRBV10-3 and TRBJ1-1; TRBD1 matches at 7 bases. With 6 bases clipped from V and 0 bases from J, the junction kept 4 bases outside the gene matches. The CDR3 extends over 14 amino acids. From germline, CDR1 is ENHRY and CDR2 SYGVKD. For the CDR3, the DNA is TGTGCCATCAGGCCGGGGACAGTGAACACTGAAGCTTTCTTT. It yields the protein CAIRPGTVNTEAFF.

The CDR3 loop is CASSSHRGLVNTEAFF. The CDR3 bases are TGTGCCAGCAGTTCCCACAGGGGGCTCGTGAACACTGAAGCTTTCTTT. The genes are TRBV6-5 and TRBJ1-1; TRBD1 agrees at 9 bases. This CDR3 comprises 16 residues. Germline assignment: CDR1 MNHEY and CDR2 SVGAGI. V lost 4 bases, J lost 0 bases, and 6 bases stayed unmatched.

CDR3 protein: CASQGWWTEAFF. The CDR3 DNA follows: TGTGCCAGCCAGGGGTGGTGGACTGAAGCTTTCTTT. The V and J genes are TRBV19 and TRBJ1-1, with D perhaps matching TRBD1 (6 bases). The V end was cut by 9 bases, the J end by 5 bases, with 13 bases between. The germline CDR1 and CDR2 sequences are LNHDA and SQIVND (reference sequence). This CDR3 region has 12 residues.

V and J are TRBV19 and TRBJ1-5, with D unclear. V was trimmed by 3 bases and J by 8 bases, leaving 11 bases between them. This CDR3 spans 13 amino acids. Germline CDR1 reads LNHDA; CDR2 reads SQIVND (reference sequence). This chain's CDR3 is CASSIRLGEPQHF. The DNA of the CDR3 is TGTGCCAGTAGTATTAGGCTGGGAGAGCCCCAGCATTTT.

The rearrangement links TRBV30 to TRBJ1-2; D perhaps matches TRBD1 (5 bases). This CDR3 spans 13 amino acids. Germline lookup yields CDR1 GTSNPN and CDR2 SVGIG (reference sequence). V lost 0 bases to trimming and J lost 10 bases, with 15 bases between them. CDR3 sequence: CAWSVVLGEVYTF. CDR3 DNA sequence: TGTGCCTGGAGTGTCGTTCTAGGGGAGGTCTACACCTTC.

The V gene is TRBV12-5, the J gene TRBJ2-2; D ambiguous. Germline V CDR1 and CDR2: LGHNT, FRNRAP. V lost 4 bases and J lost 7, with 7 bases in between. The CDR3 spans 12 residues. The CDR3 is CASGSGVGELFF. The CDR3 nucleotides are TGTGCTAGTGGTTCTGGAGTCGGGGAGCTGTTTTTT.

Regarding this clone: Its ends do not fully match the called genes, so a read error is possible. The J gene is TRBJ2-3, the V gene TRBV7-9; TRBD1 or TRBD2 may be the D gene (6 bases each). This CDR3 contains 13 residues. Germline assignment: CDR1 SEHNR and CDR2 FQNEAQ (reference sequence). CDR3 nucleotide sequence: TGTGCCAGCATCTTAGGGGGAGGAGATACGCAGTATTTT. It translates to CASILGGGDTQYF. Using reference TRBV7-9 and TRBJ2-3 for the parts outside the CDR3, the full variable domain is DTGVSQNPRHKITKRGQNVTFRCDPISEHNRLYWYRQTLGQGPEFLTYFQNEAQLEKSRLLSDRFSAERPKGSFSTLEIQRTEQGDSAMYLCASILGGGDTQYFGPGTRLTVL.

The rearrangement uses TRBV9 and TRBJ1-3; D uncertain. Germline CDR1 SGDLS, CDR2 YYNGEE. Trimming removed 0 bases at V and 0 bases at J, with 7 bases between. The CDR3 is made up of 15 amino acids. The CDR3 DNA reads as TGTGCCAGCAGCGTAGATCTGTTCTCTGGAAACACCATATATTTT. Translated: CASSVDLFSGNTIYF.

This clone was seen a few times. The same CDR3 arises from other DNA sequences in this sample as well. This sequence joins TRBV7-8 and TRBJ1-4; no clear D. This CDR3 is built from 15 residues. V lost 3 bases, J lost 2 bases, and 10 bases lay in between. The germline CDR1 and CDR2 sequences are SGHVS and FQNEAQ. CDR3 DNA: TGTGCCAGCAGCTTGACTGGATCTACTAATGAAAAACTGTTTTTT. Translating it yields CASSLTGSTNEKLFF.